The 12 T cell receptor beta chains below come from one sample, sequenced in a study of blood T cell repertoires in COVID-19. The assay was immunoSEQ multiplex PCR, and TCRdb's table has in-frame clones only and misses some. The table has some 180,000 clones, roughly nine tenths seen once; the top ten hold about a fifth. Material for sequencing was peripheral blood. All receptors come from a man between 65 and 85 years old with active or convalescent COVID-19.

The chain links TRBV5-1 to TRBJ2-1; 7 positions match TRBD2. The CDR3 has 16 amino acids. CDR1 and CDR2 from the germline V gene are SGHRS and YFSETQ. V was pared by 2 bases and J by 3 bases, with 8 bases of the junction left unmatched. The chain's CDR3 is CASSLNPSGFYNEQFF. CDR3 DNA: TGCGCCAGCAGCTTAAACCCTAGCGGCTTCTACAATGAGCAGTTCTTC.

The V and J genes are TRBV15 and TRBJ2-7, with D maybe TRBD1 (5 bases). The germline V and J ends were trimmed by 3 bases and 0 bases, with 6 bases remaining between them. The germline V gene encodes CDR1 LNHNV and CDR2 YYDKDF (reference sequence). This CDR3 has 13 residues. In DNA, the CDR3 is TGTGCCACCAGCAGGGACAACTCCTACGAGCAGTACTTC. It encodes CATSRDNSYEQYF.

This chain connects TRBV2 to TRBJ2-7, with D perhaps TRBD1 (6 bases). V lost 6 bases to trimming and J lost 5 bases, with 14 bases between them. CDR1 and CDR2 (germline): SNHLY, FYNNEI. The CDR3 length is 13 residues. CDR3: CASRAQQGNEQYF. The CDR3 DNA follows: TGTGCCAGCAGGGCCCAACAGGGAAACGAGCAGTACTTC.

The V gene is TRBV29-1, the J gene TRBJ2-5; 8 bases align to TRBD1. Germline lookup yields CDR1 SQVTM and CDR2 ANQGSEA. The CDR3 extends over 13 amino acids. Unmatched junction bases numbered 3, after V lost 4 bases and J lost 2 bases. CDR3 sequence reads: CSVGTGGQETQYF. In DNA, the CDR3 is TGCAGCGTTGGAACAGGGGGGCAAGAGACCCAGTACTTC.

The chain employs TRBV7-7 and TRBJ2-5; a possible D gene is TRBD2 (6 bases). This CDR3 has 13 amino acids. Germline values: CDR1 SSHAT, CDR2 FNYEAQ (reference sequence). V was cut by 5 bases and J by 4 bases, with 11 bases left in between. The CDR3 bases are TGTGCCAGCAGCCCCCGGCGGGGAGAGACCCAGTACTTC. Translation: CASSPRRGETQYF.

The chain joins TRBV12-2 to TRBJ2-7; the table's D call of TRBD2 was not tested on the DNA. TRBV12-2 is classified as a pseudogene. The CDR3 runs to 14 residues. The CDR3 nucleotides read TGTGCAAGCCGCTTTAAGGCGGCCCCCCACGAGCAGTACTTC. As protein: CASRFKAAPHEQYF.

This chain uses TRBV5-4 with TRBJ1-2, with 8 bases aligning to TRBD1. CDR1 and CDR2 (germline): SGHNT, YYREEE (reference sequence). V was pared by 4 bases and J by 3 bases, with 5 bases of the junction left unmatched. The CDR3 length is 14 residues. CDR3 nucleotides: TGTGCCAGCAGCCCAGGGACAGGTCACTATGGCTACACCTTC. The encoded protein is CASSPGTGHYGYTF.

This chain uses TRBV5-1 with TRBJ2-7, with D perhaps TRBD1 (6 bases). This CDR3 comprises 15 residues. With 4 bases removed from V and 5 bases from J, the gap between germline ends came to 19 bases. Germline assignment: CDR1 SGHRS and CDR2 YFSETQ. CDR3 coding DNA: TGCGCCAGCAGCCCCCAGACAGGACGTCTCCACGAGCAGTACTTC. Translating it yields CASSPQTGRLHEQYF.

This clone showed up just a few times. The chain joins TRBV24-1 to TRBJ1-5, with 9 bases fitting TRBD1. V was pared by 9 bases and J by 3 bases, with 14 bases of the junction left unmatched. There are 17 residues in the CDR3. From germline, CDR1 is KGHDR and CDR2 SFDVKD. The CDR3 DNA is TGTGCCACCGCCTCTACCGGGACAGGGCGCGACAATCAGCCCCAGCATTTT. Amino acids: CATASTGTGRDNQPQHF.

V is TRBV2 and J is TRBJ1-5; TRBD1 aligns across 7 bases. Trimming cost V 4 bases and J 5 bases; bases outside gene matches: 5. CDR1 and CDR2 from the germline V gene are SNHLY and FYNNEI. This CDR3 is 14 amino acids long. This chain's CDR3 is CASSARQGDQPQHF. DNA for the CDR3: TGTGCCAGCAGTGCCCGACAGGGAGATCAGCCCCAGCATTTT.

The CDR3 loop is CASSLMGGTGELFF. The CDR3 DNA reads as TGTGCCAGCAGCTTGATGGGGGGCACCGGGGAGCTGTTTTTT. The chain combines TRBV11-3 with TRBJ2-2, with D possibly TRBD2 on 6 matching bases. This CDR3 has 14 residues. The germline V and J ends were trimmed by 3 bases and 4 bases, with 9 bases remaining between them. The germline gives CDR1 SGHNT, CDR2 YENEEA. The full variable domain, completed using reference TRBV11-3 and TRBJ2-2, is EAGVVQSPRYKIIEKKQPVAFWCNPISGHNTLYWYLQNLGQGPELLIRYENEEAVDDSQLPKDRFSAERLKGVDSTLKIQPAELGDSAVYLCASSLMGGTGELFFGEGSRLTVL.

The chain uses TRBV6-6 and TRBJ1-5, with a weak D call TRBD1 (5 bases). Trimming removed 5 bases at V and 0 bases at J, with 20 bases between. The germline CDR1 and CDR2 sequences are MNHNY and SVGAGI (reference sequence). The CDR3 has 18 amino acids. The CDR3 region has the DNA TGTGCCAGCAGTCTTCGACCGGGGGGATCCAATAGCAATCAGCCCCAGCATTTT. Protein: CASSLRPGGSNSNQPQHF.